The 8 T cell receptor beta chains in this list originate from one sample, sequenced in a study of ipilimumab plus nivolumab after autologous stem cell transplantation. The assay was immunoSEQ multiplex PCR, and TCRdb's table has in-frame clones only and misses some. The repertoire includes about 40,000 clones, around 92% of them detected once, and over 0.85% sits in the top ten. Specimen: PBMCs, collected in a trial of ipilimumab plus nivolumab as post-transplant consolidation. These receptors all come from a male donor with multiple myeloma.

The chain employs TRBV27 and TRBJ1-1; D is perhaps TRBD1 (6 bases). The CDR3 consists of 13 residues. The V gene lost 2 bases and the J gene lost 11 bases, with 15 bases spanning the gap. Germline CDR1 MNHEY, CDR2 SMNVEV (reference sequence). Here the CDR3 reads CASSLRGAGSAFF. The CDR3 coding sequence is TGTGCCAGCAGTTTACGGGGGGCCGGGAGTGCTTTCTTT.

The gene calls are TRBV14 and TRBJ2-7; a possible D gene is TRBD2 (6 bases). The length of the CDR3 is 16 residues. The V and J ends lost 1 base and 3 bases respectively, with 16 bases between them. CDR1 and CDR2 from the germline V gene are SGHDN and FVKESK. The DNA of the CDR3 is TGTGCCAGCAGCCAAGGTGGTCTAGGAGGGATCTACGAGCAGTACTTC. This sequence encodes CASSQGGLGGIYEQYF.

This clone was counted once. The genes are TRBV6-6 and TRBJ1-1, with 7 bases lining up with TRBD1. This CDR3 spans 14 amino acids. J was trimmed by 2 bases and V by 4 bases; bases with no gene match: 4. Germline V gene lookup returns CDR1 MNHNY and CDR2 SVGAGI (reference sequence). Here the CDR3 reads CASSSGQTNTEAFF. In DNA form, the CDR3 reads TGTGCCAGCAGTTCGGGACAGACCAACACTGAAGCTTTCTTT.

The table lists this clone with a count of one. The junction departs from germline at one end; a sequencing error may be responsible. The V gene is TRBV7-7, the J gene TRBJ2-7; D is uncertain. The germline gives CDR1 SSHAT, CDR2 FNYEAQ (reference sequence). CDR3 length: 12 amino acids. CDR3 coding DNA: TGTGCTAGCAGCCTCACCCGGACCGAGCAGTACTTC. Protein sequence: CASSLTRTEQYF.

The gene calls are TRBV6-1 and TRBJ2-7; D unresolved. The CDR3 loop spans 13 amino acids. Per the germline V gene, CDR1 is MNHNS and CDR2 is SASEGT. Trimming took 2 bases from V and 2 from J, leaving 7 bases between them. Here the CDR3 DNA reads TGTGCCAGCAGTGAAAGGAATACCTACGAGCAGTACTTC. This encodes CASSERNTYEQYF.

The DNA for the CDR3 is TGTGCCAGCAGGGTATCGACAGGGGGCGGGGAGACCCAGTACTTC. Translated: CASRVSTGGGETQYF. The chain has TRBV6-1 and TRBJ2-5; 10 bases match TRBD1. Trimming removed 6 bases from V and 5 bases from J; junction bases left unmatched: 9. CDR1 is MNHNS, CDR2 SASEGT, per germline. The CDR3 loop spans 15 amino acids.

The chain joins TRBV29-1 to TRBJ1-4; TRBD1 aligns across 7 bases. V lost 6 bases and J lost 5; bases outside the gene matches: 3. The CDR3 sequence is 12 residues long. Germline assignment: CDR1 SQVTM and CDR2 ANQGSEA. CDR3 region: CSVGQTNEKLFF. The CDR3 coding sequence is TGCAGCGTGGGACAGACAAATGAAAAACTGTTTTTT. Using reference TRBV29-1 and TRBJ1-4 for the parts outside the CDR3, the full variable domain is SAVISQKPSRDICQRGTSLTIQCQVDSQVTMMFWYRQQPGQSLTLIATANQGSEATYESGFVIDKFPISRPNLTFSTLTVSNMSPEDSSIYLCSVGQTNEKLFFGSGTQLSVL.

A single count supports this clone. The chain employs TRBV11-3 and TRBJ2-7, with unresolved D. Germline lookup yields CDR1 SGHNT and CDR2 YENEEA. V lost 5 bases to trimming and J lost 2 bases, with 10 bases between them. The CDR3 totals 13 residues. Here the CDR3 DNA reads TGTGCCAGCAGCACCCGACACCCCTACGAGCAGTACTTC. Translation: CASSTRHPYEQYF.